The present T cell receptor (beta chain) was sequenced within a study of control samples from healthy donors and cancer patients. Germline CDR1 and CDR2: WSHSY and SAAADI. The CDR3 has 19 residues. V was clipped by 6 bases and J by 0 bases; unmatched bases: 8. TCRdb's table, derived via immunoSEQ multiplex PCR, lists solely in-frame clones and lacks some. The sample consists of around 84,000 clones, 65% to 90% of them appearing once. The rearrangement joins TRBV10-2 to TRBJ2-1, with 16 positions matching TRBD2. The TCR comes from a man in his 60s with head and neck cancer. Sequences were obtained from PBMCs. The CDR3 is CASRGTSGRARSSYNEQFF. The CDR3 DNA sequence: TGCGCCAGCAGGGGGACTAGCGGGAGGGCCCGGAGCTCCTACAATGAGCAGTTCTTC.